This T cell receptor beta chain was recovered during a study of blood T cell repertoires in COVID-19. Sequencing was performed with immunoSEQ multiplex PCR; in TCRdb, only in-frame clones are kept and a portion is missing. Among about 100,000 clones, 75% to 95% were seen once, and the ten largest hold around 1.2%. The CDR3 sequence is 15 residues long. Germline V gives CDR1 SGHNT, CDR2 YYREEE (reference sequence). Trimming cost V 2 bases and J 0 bases, with 11 bases left between them. The V and J genes are TRBV5-4 and TRBJ1-2; a possible D gene is TRBD1 (5 bases). The receptor was isolated from a woman in her 30s with acute or convalescent COVID-19. The sequenced material came from peripheral blood. CDR3 sequence reads: CASSLQGRANYGYTF. DNA for the CDR3: TGTGCCAGCAGCTTACAAGGCAGGGCTAACTATGGCTACACCTTC.